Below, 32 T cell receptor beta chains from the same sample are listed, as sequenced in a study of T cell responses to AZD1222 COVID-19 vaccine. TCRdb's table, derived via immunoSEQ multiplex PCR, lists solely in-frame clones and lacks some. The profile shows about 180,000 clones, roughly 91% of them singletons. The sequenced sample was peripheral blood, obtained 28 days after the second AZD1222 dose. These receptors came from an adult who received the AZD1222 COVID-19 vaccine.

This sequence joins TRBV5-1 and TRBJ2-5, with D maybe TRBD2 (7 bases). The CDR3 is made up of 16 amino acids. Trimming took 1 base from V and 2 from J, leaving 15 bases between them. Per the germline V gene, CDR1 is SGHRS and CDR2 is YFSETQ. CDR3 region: CASSLILGGAQETQYF. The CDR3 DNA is TGCGCCAGCAGCTTGATCTTAGGGGGGGCTCAAGAGACCCAGTACTTC. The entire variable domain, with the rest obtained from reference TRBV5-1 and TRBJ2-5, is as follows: KAGVTQTPRYLIKTRGQQVTLSCSPISGHRSVSWYQQTPGQGLQFLFEYFSETQRNKGNFPGRFSGRQFSNSRSEMNVSTLELGDSALYLCASSLILGGAQETQYFGPGTRLLVL.

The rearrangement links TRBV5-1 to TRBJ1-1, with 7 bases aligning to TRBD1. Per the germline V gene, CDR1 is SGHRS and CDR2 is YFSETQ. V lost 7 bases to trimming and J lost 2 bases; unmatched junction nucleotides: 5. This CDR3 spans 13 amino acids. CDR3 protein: CASQGGRNTEAFF. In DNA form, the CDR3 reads TGCGCCAGCCAGGGGGGAAGAAACACTGAAGCTTTCTTT.

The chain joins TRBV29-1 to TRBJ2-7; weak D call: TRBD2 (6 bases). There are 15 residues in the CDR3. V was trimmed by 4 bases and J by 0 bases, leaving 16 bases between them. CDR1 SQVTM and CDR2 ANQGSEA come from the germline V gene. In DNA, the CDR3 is TGCAGCGTTGGTGGGGGGTCAAGGAGCTCCTACGAGCAGTACTTC. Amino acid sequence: CSVGGGSRSSYEQYF.

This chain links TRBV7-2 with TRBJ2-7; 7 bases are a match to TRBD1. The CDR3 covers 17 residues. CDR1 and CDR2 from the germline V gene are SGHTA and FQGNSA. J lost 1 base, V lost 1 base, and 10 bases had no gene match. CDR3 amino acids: CASSLVRLTGLSYEQYF. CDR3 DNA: TGTGCCAGCAGCTTAGTGCGGTTGACAGGGTTATCCTACGAGCAGTACTTC.

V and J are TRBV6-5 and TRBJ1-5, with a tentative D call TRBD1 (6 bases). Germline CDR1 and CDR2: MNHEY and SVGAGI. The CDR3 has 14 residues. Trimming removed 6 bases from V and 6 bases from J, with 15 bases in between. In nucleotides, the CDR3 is TGTGCCAGCAGCCATACACAGGGTGGTCAGCCCCAGCATTTT. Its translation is CASSHTQGGQPQHF.

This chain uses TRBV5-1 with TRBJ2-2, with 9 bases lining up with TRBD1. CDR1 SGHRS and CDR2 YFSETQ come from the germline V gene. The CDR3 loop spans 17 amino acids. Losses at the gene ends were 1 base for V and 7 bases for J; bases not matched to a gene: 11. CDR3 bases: TGCGCCAGCAGCTTGCCCTCACCGGGACAGGGAAGCGGGGAGCTGTTTTTT. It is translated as CASSLPSPGQGSGELFF.

The CDR3 loop is CASSVQQGAGETQYF. The CDR3 nucleotides read TGTGCCAGCAGTGTCCAACAGGGGGCCGGAGAGACCCAGTACTTC. The rearrangement links TRBV2 to TRBJ2-5, with TRBD1 matching over 9 bases. The CDR3 is 15 amino acids. The ends lost 4 bases at V and 4 bases at J; junction bases unmatched: 7. Germline V gene lookup returns CDR1 SNHLY and CDR2 FYNNEI.

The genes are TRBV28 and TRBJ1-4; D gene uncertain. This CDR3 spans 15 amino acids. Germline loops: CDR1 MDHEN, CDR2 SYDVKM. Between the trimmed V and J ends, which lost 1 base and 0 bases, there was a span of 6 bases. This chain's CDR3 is CASSLSGATNEKLFF. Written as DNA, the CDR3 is TGTGCCAGCAGTTTATCGGGAGCAACTAATGAAAAACTGTTTTTT.

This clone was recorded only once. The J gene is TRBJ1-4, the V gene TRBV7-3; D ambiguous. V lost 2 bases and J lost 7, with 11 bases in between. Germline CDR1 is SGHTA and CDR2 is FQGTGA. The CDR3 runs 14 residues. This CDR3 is CASSLAKSSEKLFF. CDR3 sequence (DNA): TGTGCCAGCAGCTTAGCCAAGAGTAGTGAAAAACTGTTTTTT.

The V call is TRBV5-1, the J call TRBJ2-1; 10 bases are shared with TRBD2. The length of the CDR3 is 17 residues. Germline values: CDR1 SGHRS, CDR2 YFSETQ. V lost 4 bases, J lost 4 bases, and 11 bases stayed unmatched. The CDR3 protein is CASSRDALAGLYNEQFF. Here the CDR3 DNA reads TGCGCCAGCAGCCGTGATGCACTAGCGGGATTATACAATGAGCAGTTCTTC.

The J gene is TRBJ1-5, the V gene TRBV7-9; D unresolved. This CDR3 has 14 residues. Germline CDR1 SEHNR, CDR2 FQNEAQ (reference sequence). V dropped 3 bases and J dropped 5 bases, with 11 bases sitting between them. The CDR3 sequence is CASSFLHPDQPQHF. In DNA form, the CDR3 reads TGTGCCAGCAGCTTCCTACATCCCGATCAGCCCCAGCATTTT.

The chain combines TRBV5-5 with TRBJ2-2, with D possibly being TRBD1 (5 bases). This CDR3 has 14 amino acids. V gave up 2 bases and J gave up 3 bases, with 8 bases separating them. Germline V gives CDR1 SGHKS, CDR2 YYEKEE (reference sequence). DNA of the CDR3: TGTGCCAGCAGCTTTCCCAGGGACACCGGGGAGCTGTTTTTT. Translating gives CASSFPRDTGELFF.

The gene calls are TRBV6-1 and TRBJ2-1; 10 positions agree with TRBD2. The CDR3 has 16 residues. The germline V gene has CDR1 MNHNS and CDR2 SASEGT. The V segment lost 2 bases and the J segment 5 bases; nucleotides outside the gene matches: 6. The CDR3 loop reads CASSESLGLANNEQFF. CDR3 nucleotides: TGTGCCAGCAGTGAATCGCTGGGACTAGCGAACAATGAGCAGTTCTTC.

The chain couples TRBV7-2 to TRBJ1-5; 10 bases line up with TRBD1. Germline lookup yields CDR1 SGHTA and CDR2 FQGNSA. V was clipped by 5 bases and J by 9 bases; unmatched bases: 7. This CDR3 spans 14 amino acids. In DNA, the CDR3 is TGTGCCAGCAGCGAGGACAGGGGGATTCGGCCCCAGCATTTT. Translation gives CASSEDRGIRPQHF.

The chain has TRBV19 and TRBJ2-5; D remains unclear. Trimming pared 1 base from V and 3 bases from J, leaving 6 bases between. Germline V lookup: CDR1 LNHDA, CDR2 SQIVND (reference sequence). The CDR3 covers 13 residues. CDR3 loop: CASSIVWEETQYF. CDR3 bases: TGTGCCAGTAGTATAGTCTGGGAAGAGACCCAGTACTTC.

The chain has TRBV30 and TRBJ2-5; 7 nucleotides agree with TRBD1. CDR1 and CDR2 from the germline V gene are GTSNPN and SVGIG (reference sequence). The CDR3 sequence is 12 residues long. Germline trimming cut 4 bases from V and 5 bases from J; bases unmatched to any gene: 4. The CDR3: CAWKTRGETQYF. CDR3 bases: TGTGCCTGGAAGACCAGGGGGGAGACCCAGTACTTC. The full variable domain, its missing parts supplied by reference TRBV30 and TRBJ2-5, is SQTIHQWPATLVQPVGSPLSLECTVEGTSNPNLYWYRQAAGRGLQLLFYSVGIGQISSEVPQNLSASRPQDRQFILSSKKLLLSDSGFYLCAWKTRGETQYFGPGTRLLVL.

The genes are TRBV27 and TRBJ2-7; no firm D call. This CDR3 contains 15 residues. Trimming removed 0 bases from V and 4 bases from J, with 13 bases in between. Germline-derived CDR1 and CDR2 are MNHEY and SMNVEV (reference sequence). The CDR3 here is CASSLSRLGRYEQYF. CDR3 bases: TGTGCCAGCAGTTTATCGAGACTCGGACGATACGAGCAGTACTTC.

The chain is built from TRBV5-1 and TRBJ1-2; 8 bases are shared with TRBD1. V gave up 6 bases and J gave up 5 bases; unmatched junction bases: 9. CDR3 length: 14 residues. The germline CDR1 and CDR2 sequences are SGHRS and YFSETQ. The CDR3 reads CASTVAGGSYGYTF. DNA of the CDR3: TGCGCCAGCACCGTAGCAGGGGGCTCGTATGGCTACACCTTC.

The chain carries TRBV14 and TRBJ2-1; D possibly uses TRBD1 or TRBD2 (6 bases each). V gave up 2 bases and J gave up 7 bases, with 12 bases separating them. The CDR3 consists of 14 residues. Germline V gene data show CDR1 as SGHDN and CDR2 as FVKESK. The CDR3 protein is CASSQTRGVNEQFF. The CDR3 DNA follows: TGTGCCAGCAGCCAAACGAGGGGGGTGAATGAGCAGTTCTTC. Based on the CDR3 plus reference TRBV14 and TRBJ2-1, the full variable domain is EAGVTQFPSHSVIEKGQTVTLRCDPISGHDNLYWYRRVMGKEIKFLLHFVKESKQDESGMPNNRFLAERTGGTYSTLKVQPAELEDSGVYFCASSQTRGVNEQFFGPGTRLTVL.

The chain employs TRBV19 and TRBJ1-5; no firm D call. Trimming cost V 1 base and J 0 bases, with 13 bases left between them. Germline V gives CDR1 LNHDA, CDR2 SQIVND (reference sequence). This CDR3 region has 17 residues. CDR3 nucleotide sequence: TGTGCCAGTAGTATAGGGGCGGGGAGGTATAGCAATCAGCCCCAGCATTTT. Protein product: CASSIGAGRYSNQPQHF.

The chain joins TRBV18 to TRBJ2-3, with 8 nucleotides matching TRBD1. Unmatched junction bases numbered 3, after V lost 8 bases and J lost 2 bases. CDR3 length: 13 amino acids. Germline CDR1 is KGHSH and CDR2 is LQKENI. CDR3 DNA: TGTGCCAGCACGGGACAGGCCACAGATACGCAGTATTTT. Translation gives CASTGQATDTQYF.

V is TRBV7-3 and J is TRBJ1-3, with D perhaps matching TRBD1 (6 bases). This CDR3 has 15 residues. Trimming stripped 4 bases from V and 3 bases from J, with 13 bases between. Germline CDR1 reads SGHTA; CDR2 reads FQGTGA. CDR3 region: CASSSTGPGGNTIYF. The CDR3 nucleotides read TGTGCCAGCAGCTCGACAGGTCCTGGTGGAAACACCATATATTTT.

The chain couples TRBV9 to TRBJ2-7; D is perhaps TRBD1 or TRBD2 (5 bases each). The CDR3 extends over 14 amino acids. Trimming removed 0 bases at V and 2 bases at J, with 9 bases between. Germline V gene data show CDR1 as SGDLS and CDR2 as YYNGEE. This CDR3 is CASSVEGDPYEQYF. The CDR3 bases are TGTGCCAGCAGCGTAGAAGGGGACCCCTACGAGCAGTACTTC.

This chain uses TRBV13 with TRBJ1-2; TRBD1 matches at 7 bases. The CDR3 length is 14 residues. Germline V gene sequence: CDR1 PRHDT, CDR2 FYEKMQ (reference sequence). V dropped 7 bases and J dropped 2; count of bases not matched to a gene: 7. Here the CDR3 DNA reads TGTGCCAGCATCAAACTCAGGGGGAACTATGGCTACACCTTC. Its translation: CASIKLRGNYGYTF.

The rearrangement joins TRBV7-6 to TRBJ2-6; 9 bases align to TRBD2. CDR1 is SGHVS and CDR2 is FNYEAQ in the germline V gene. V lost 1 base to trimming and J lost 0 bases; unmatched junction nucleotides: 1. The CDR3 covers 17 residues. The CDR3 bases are TGTGCCAGCAGCTTAGGGACTAGCGTCTCTGGGGCCAACGTCCTGACTTTC. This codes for CASSLGTSVSGANVLTF.

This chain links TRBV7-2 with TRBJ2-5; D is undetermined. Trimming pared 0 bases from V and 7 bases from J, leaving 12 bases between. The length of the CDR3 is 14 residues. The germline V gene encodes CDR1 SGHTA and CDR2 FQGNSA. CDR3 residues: CASSLASRQLTQYF. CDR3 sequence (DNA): TGTGCCAGCAGCTTAGCATCCAGACAACTGACCCAGTACTTC.

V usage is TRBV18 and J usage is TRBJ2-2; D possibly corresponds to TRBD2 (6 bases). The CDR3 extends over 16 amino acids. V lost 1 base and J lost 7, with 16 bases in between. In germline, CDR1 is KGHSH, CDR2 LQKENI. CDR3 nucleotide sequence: TGTGCCAGCTCACCACAATCCGGCGGGATGAACGGGGAGCTGTTTTTT. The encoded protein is CASSPQSGGMNGELFF.

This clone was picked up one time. The CDR3 protein is CASSRSAGYGYTF. CDR3 nucleotides: TGTGCCAGCAGCCGATCGGCAGGCTATGGCTACACCTTC. This rearrangement joins TRBV28 to TRBJ1-2; D is uncertain. Germline V gives CDR1 MDHEN, CDR2 SYDVKM. V lost 6 bases to trimming and J lost 4 bases, with 12 bases between them. The CDR3 totals 13 residues.

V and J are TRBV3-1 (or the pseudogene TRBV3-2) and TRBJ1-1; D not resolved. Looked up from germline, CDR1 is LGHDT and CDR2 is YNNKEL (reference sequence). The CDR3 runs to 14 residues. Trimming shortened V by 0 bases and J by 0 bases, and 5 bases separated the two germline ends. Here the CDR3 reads CASSQDRMNTEAFF. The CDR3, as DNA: TGTGCCAGCAGCCAAGACCGTATGAACACTGAAGCTTTCTTT.

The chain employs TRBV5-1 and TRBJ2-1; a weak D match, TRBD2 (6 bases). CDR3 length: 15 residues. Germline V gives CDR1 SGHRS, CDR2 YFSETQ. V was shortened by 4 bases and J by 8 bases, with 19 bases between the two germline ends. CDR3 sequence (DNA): TGCGCCAGCAGCCCCGGAGGGGCGGGGAGGTATGAGCAGTTCTTC. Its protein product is CASSPGGAGRYEQFF.

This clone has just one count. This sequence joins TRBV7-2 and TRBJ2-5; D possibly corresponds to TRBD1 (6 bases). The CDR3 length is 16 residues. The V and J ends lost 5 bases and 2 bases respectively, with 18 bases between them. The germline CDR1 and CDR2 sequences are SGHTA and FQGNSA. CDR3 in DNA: TGTGCCAGCAGCGGCACCGGGACAAACCCACAAGAGACCCAGTACTTC. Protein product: CASSGTGTNPQETQYF.

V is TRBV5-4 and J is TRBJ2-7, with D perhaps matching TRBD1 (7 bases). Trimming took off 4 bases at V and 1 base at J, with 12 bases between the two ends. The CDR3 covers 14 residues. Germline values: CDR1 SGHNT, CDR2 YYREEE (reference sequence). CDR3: CASSPGDSSYEQYF. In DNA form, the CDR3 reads TGTGCCAGCAGCCCGGGGGACAGTTCCTACGAGCAGTACTTC.